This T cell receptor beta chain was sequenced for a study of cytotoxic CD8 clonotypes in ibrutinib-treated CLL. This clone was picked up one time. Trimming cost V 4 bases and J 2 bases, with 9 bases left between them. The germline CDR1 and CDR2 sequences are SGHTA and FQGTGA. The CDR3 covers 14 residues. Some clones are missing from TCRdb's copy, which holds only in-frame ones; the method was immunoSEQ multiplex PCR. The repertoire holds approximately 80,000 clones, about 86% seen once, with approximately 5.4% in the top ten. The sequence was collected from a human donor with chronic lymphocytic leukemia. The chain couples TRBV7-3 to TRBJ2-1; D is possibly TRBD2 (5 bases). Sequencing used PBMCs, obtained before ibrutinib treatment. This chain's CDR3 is CASSSGVAYNEQFF. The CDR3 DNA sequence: TGTGCCAGCAGCTCCGGGGTTGCCTACAATGAGCAGTTCTTC.